This record looks at one T cell receptor beta chain sequence and its context. This entry is derived from a study of blood T cell repertoires in COVID-19. Clones were sequenced by immunoSEQ multiplex PCR, and TCRdb holds only the in-frame ones, with some missing. This table holds fewer than 200,000 clones, 84% found once. The J segment lost 2 bases and the V segment lost 0 bases, leaving 4 bases of the junction unmatched. The CDR3 runs to 16 residues. Germline CDR1 is MGHRA and CDR2 is YSYEKL. The V gene is TRBV4-1, the J gene TRBJ2-3, with TRBD1 identical over 8 bases. Source material: PBMCs or T cells enriched from blood (not recorded which). This TCR was recovered from a man aged 45-65 years who had recovered from COVID-19. The CDR3, as DNA: TGCGCCAGCAGCCAAGATCGGGACAGGTTCACAGATACGCAGTATTTT. Protein: CASSQDRDRFTDTQYF.